These 14 T cell receptor beta chains came from one sample sequenced in a study of beta chain features in type 1 diabetes. Expressed TCRB transcripts were sequenced, since all the RNA that had been isolated was reverse transcribed. The protocol was immunoSEQ multiplex PCR, while the TCRdb copy is restricted to in-frame clones and leaves out a portion. The data contain hundreds of thousands of clones, roughly 14% of them singletons. The specimen sequenced was naive CD4+ T cells from blood. The source is a middle-aged woman in good health.

This clone was picked up a small number of times. This chain uses TRBV6-6 with TRBJ2-5; 8 bases map to TRBD2. The V and J ends lost 6 bases and 0 bases, in that order; junction bases with no gene match: 3. The germline CDR1 and CDR2 sequences are MNHNY and SVGAGI (reference sequence). CDR3 length: 14 residues. The CDR3 DNA sequence: TGTGCCAGCAGGGAGCGGGGGTACCAAGAGACCCAGTACTTC. As protein: CASRERGYQETQYF.

This clone was found a few times. The chain links TRBV6-6 to TRBJ2-7; 7 bases are shared with TRBD2. V gave up 7 bases and J gave up 0 bases; unmatched junction bases: 0. Per germline, CDR1 MNHNY and CDR2 SVGAGI (reference sequence). There are 12 residues in the CDR3. The CDR3 DNA is TGTGCCAGCACGGGGGGCTCCTACGAGCAGTACTTC. Protein sequence: CASTGGSYEQYF.

This clone was found a few times. The V gene is TRBV5-1, the J gene TRBJ2-1; D remains ambiguous. With 1 base removed from V and 0 bases from J, the gap between germline ends came to 5 bases. This CDR3 is 14 amino acids long. Germline V gives CDR1 SGHRS, CDR2 YFSETQ. This CDR3 reads CASSLTSSYNEQFF. In DNA form, the CDR3 reads TGCGCCAGCAGCTTGACGAGCTCCTACAATGAGCAGTTCTTC.

This clone came up a few times. The CDR3 region is CASSYRNEKLFF. CDR3 in DNA: TGTGCCAGCAGTTACCGGAATGAAAAACTGTTTTTT. V usage is TRBV6-5 and J usage is TRBJ1-4; D remains unclear. V was pared by 2 bases and J by 5 bases, with 3 bases between. Germline CDR1 reads MNHEY; CDR2 reads SVGAGI. The CDR3 extends over 12 amino acids.

In its sample, this clone was seen a few times. This chain connects TRBV20-1 to TRBJ1-2; 7 nucleotides match TRBD1. Germline values: CDR1 DFQATT, CDR2 SNEGSKA (reference sequence). There are 11 residues in the CDR3. With 6 bases clipped from V and 6 bases from J, the junction kept 4 bases outside the gene matches. This chain's CDR3 is CSAQQGDGYTF. CDR3 nucleotides: TGCAGTGCCCAGCAGGGGGATGGCTACACCTTC.

The J gene is TRBJ1-1, the V gene TRBV19; D perhaps matches TRBD1 (6 bases). CDR3 length equals 17 residues. Germline V gene sequence: CDR1 LNHDA, CDR2 SQIVND (reference sequence). Trimming shortened V by 5 bases and J by 0 bases, and 19 bases separated the two germline ends. Here the CDR3 reads CASSGTTGWGMNTEAFF. The DNA for the CDR3 is TGTGCCAGTAGTGGAACCACAGGGTGGGGCATGAACACTGAAGCTTTCTTT.

The chain employs TRBV5-4 and TRBJ1-2; TRBD1 matches at 7 bases. CDR1 is SGHNT and CDR2 is YYREEE in the germline V gene (reference sequence). CDR3 length: 13 residues. The V segment lost 4 bases and the J segment 4 bases; nucleotides outside the gene matches: 4. CDR3 residues: CASSQGQSYGYTF. For the CDR3, the DNA is TGTGCCAGCAGCCAGGGACAGTCCTATGGCTACACCTTC.

This clone has a handful of counts. CDR3 sequence reads: CAISDSSGPAGEQFF. In DNA, the CDR3 is TGTGCCATCAGTGATTCTAGCGGGCCAGCCGGGGAGCAGTTCTTC. The rearrangement joins TRBV10-3 to TRBJ2-1; TRBD2 matches 8 bases. Trimming removed 3 bases from V and 10 bases from J; junction bases left unmatched: 11. CDR1 and CDR2 (germline): ENHRY, SYGVKD. The CDR3 has 15 residues.

This clone was observed a handful of times. Different DNA sequences within this sample yield the same CDR3. The genes are TRBV2 and TRBJ2-7; TRBD1 matches at 11 bases. This CDR3 contains 14 residues. Germline V lookup: CDR1 SNHLY, CDR2 FYNNEI. The V and J ends lost 6 bases and 2 bases, in that order; junction bases with no gene match: 3. The CDR3 is CASRPGQGAYEQYF. CDR3 DNA: TGTGCCAGCAGGCCGGGACAGGGGGCCTACGAGCAGTACTTC. Based on the CDR3 plus reference TRBV2 and TRBJ2-7, the full variable domain is EPEVTQTPSHQVTQMGQEVILRCVPISNHLYFYWYRQILGQKVEFLVSFYNNEISEKSEIFDDQFSVERPDGSNFTLKIRSTKLEDSAMYFCASRPGQGAYEQYFGPGTRLTVT.

This chain connects TRBV5-4 to TRBJ2-2, with unresolved D. V was cut by 0 bases and J by 10 bases, with 13 bases left in between. Per the germline V gene, CDR1 is SGHNT and CDR2 is YYREEE (reference sequence). The CDR3 sequence is 14 residues long. The CDR3, as DNA: TGTGCCAGCAGCTTGGATTCGGGTACTAAGGAGCTGTTTTTT. Residues: CASSLDSGTKELFF.

The chain couples TRBV2 to TRBJ1-5; the match to TRBD1 covers 7 bases. This CDR3 is built from 14 residues. V lost 8 bases to trimming and J lost 2 bases; unmatched junction nucleotides: 6. CDR1 SNHLY and CDR2 FYNNEI come from the germline V gene. In DNA form, the CDR3 reads TGTGCCAGCCGCGACAGGGTGGGCAATCAGCCCCAGCATTTT. It yields the protein CASRDRVGNQPQHF.

This clone was observed a few times. Within the sample, other DNA sequences also encode this same CDR3. The V call is TRBV18, the J call TRBJ1-1; no firm D call. The CDR3 covers 13 residues. V was pared by 5 bases and J by 3 bases, with 10 bases between. The germline CDR1 and CDR2 sequences are KGHSH and LQKENI. CDR3 bases: TGTGCCAGCTCAGCGAACCGGGACACTGAAGCTTTCTTT. Translated, it gives CASSANRDTEAFF.

This clone was observed a handful of times. The rearrangement links TRBV9 to TRBJ2-5; 10 nucleotides align to TRBD2. The CDR3 consists of 15 residues. J was trimmed by 5 bases and V by 1 base; bases with no gene match: 5. From germline, CDR1 is SGDLS and CDR2 YYNGEE. The CDR3 nucleotides read TGTGCCAGCAGCGTACAAGCGGGGGGGCGTGAGACCCAGTACTTC. This sequence encodes CASSVQAGGRETQYF.

The J gene is TRBJ2-7, the V gene TRBV29-1, with 7 bases aligning to TRBD1. V was pared by 6 bases and J by 6 bases, with 5 bases of the junction left unmatched. The CDR3 length is 11 residues. In germline, CDR1 is SQVTM, CDR2 ANQGSEA. The CDR3 loop reads CSVGPGGEQYF. The CDR3 DNA sequence: TGCAGCGTGGGTCCAGGGGGCGAGCAGTACTTC.